The TCR beta chain under discussion was sequenced for a study of Ad26.COV2.S vaccination and SARS-CoV-2 variants. Sequenced by immunoSEQ multiplex PCR; TCRdb stores in-frame clones only, minus some. There are roughly 380,000 clones in the sample; approximately 90% occur only once, and roughly 3.9% lies in the top ten. The CDR3 has 15 amino acids. Germline V gene data show CDR1 as MNHEY and CDR2 as SVGAGI. Trimming at V came to 6 bases and at J to 6 bases, leaving 11 bases not matched to a gene. The sequences come from peripheral blood, collected after recovery from COVID-19. The chain recombines TRBV6-5 with TRBJ2-1; TRBD1 matches at 7 bases. The source of this sequence is a human donor who had recovered from COVID-19. CDR3 coding DNA: TGTGCCAGCAGCATGACAGGGAGTGGGCTCAATGAGCAGTTCTTC. Encoded protein: CASSMTGSGLNEQFF.